One and the same sample provided the 31 T cell receptor beta chains below, sequenced in a study of blood T cell repertoires in COVID-19. The protocol was immunoSEQ multiplex PCR, while the TCRdb copy is restricted to in-frame clones and leaves out a portion. The data show about 75,000 clones, around 79% seen once. The source material was peripheral blood. Every receptor here comes from a woman of 80 years or more with active or convalescent COVID-19.

This clone occurred once. The chain uses TRBV5-5 and TRBJ1-1; D remains unclear. The V gene's germline CDR1 is SGHKS and CDR2 YYEKEE (reference sequence). Trimming pared 5 bases from V and 2 bases from J, leaving 10 bases between. The CDR3 sequence is 13 residues long. The CDR3, as DNA: TGTGCCAGCAGTCGAGCAGGAAACACTGAAGCTTTCTTT. As protein: CASSRAGNTEAFF.

This clone occurred once. The V call is TRBV4-1, the J call TRBJ2-3; the match to TRBD2 covers 7 bases. The CDR3 totals 19 residues. The V gene's germline CDR1 is MGHRA and CDR2 YSYEKL. Unmatched junction bases numbered 18, after V lost 4 bases and J lost 2 bases. The CDR3 here is CASSRSPNPSGEPTDTQYF. CDR3 nucleotides: TGCGCCAGCAGCCGGAGCCCAAACCCAAGCGGGGAACCCACAGATACGCAGTATTTT.

This sequence joins TRBV3-1 (or the pseudogene TRBV3-2) and TRBJ2-5; D is possibly TRBD2 (5 bases). The CDR3 runs 14 residues. Germline V gene sequence: CDR1 LGHDT, CDR2 YNNKEL (reference sequence). The V end was cut by 3 bases, the J end by 0 bases, with 8 bases between. The chain's CDR3 is CASSHWTDQETQYF. CDR3 coding DNA: TGTGCCAGCAGCCACTGGACTGACCAAGAGACCCAGTACTTC.

This clone was recorded only once. The chain couples TRBV6-5 to TRBJ2-1; 7 bases are shared with TRBD2. After removal of 8 bases from V and 7 bases from J, the junction contained 11 bases not matched to a gene. The CDR3 loop spans 14 amino acids. CDR1 is MNHEY and CDR2 is SVGAGI in the germline V gene. The CDR3 DNA reads as TGTGCCAGCGGAGGACTAGAGGTAGGGAATGAGCAGTTCTTC. This sequence encodes CASGGLEVGNEQFF.

This clone was seen a handful of times. This chain joins TRBV11-2 and TRBJ2-7; TRBD2 aligns across 7 bases. The germline CDR1 and CDR2 sequences are SGHAT and FQNNGV. The CDR3 extends over 14 amino acids. V trimming: 5 bases; J trimming: 2 bases; junction bases outside the gene matches: 6. The CDR3 region has the DNA TGTGCCAGCAGCATTCAGCGGGGCACCTACGAGCAGTACTTC. Translated, it gives CASSIQRGTYEQYF.

V is TRBV5-4 and J is TRBJ2-2; D call uncertain. CDR1 is SGHNT, CDR2 YYREEE, per germline (reference sequence). V shed 4 bases and J shed 6 bases, with 10 bases lying between them. The CDR3 consists of 13 residues. The CDR3 DNA is TGTGCCAGCAGCACCCGGGTCTCCGGGGAGCTGTTTTTT. It codes for CASSTRVSGELFF.

The V and J genes are TRBV4-1 and TRBJ1-5; TRBD1 matches at 8 bases. Trimming cost V 1 base and J 2 bases; bases outside gene matches: 7. The germline V gene has CDR1 MGHRA and CDR2 YSYEKL. The length of the CDR3 is 17 residues. CDR3 region: CASSQVVSGGRNQPQHF. The DNA for the CDR3 is TGCGCCAGCAGCCAAGTAGTGTCAGGGGGCCGCAATCAGCCCCAGCATTTT.

For the CDR3, the DNA is TGTGCCAGCAGCCCCAGGCGGACAGGGACAGCCTACGAGCAGTACTTC. Translated, it gives CASSPRRTGTAYEQYF. The rearrangement uses TRBV5-6 and TRBJ2-7; 8 nucleotides align to TRBD1. This CDR3 has 16 amino acids. CDR1 and CDR2 from the germline V gene are SGHDT and YYEEEE. Germline trimming cut 4 bases from V and 2 bases from J; bases unmatched to any gene: 11.

The chain uses TRBV6-2 or TRBV6-3 and TRBJ2-1, with 7 bases aligning to TRBD2. Germline values: CDR1 MNHEY, CDR2 SVGEGT. The CDR3 length is 12 residues. The junction had 7 bases not matched to a gene; V was cut back by 2 bases and J by 15 bases. DNA of the CDR3: TGTGCCAGCAGTTACCCGCGGGAGATTAGGTTCTTC. It translates to CASSYPREIRFF.

This sequence joins TRBV6-2 or TRBV6-3 and TRBJ2-7; TRBD1 aligns across 7 bases. This CDR3 comprises 14 residues. Germline V lookup: CDR1 MNHEY, CDR2 SVGEGT. Losses at the gene ends were 2 bases for V and 3 bases for J; bases not matched to a gene: 4. DNA for the CDR3: TGTGCCAGCAGTTACCGGACAGGCAACTACGAGCAGTACTTC. Translated: CASSYRTGNYEQYF.

Only a few counts were recorded for this clone. The chain couples TRBV28 to TRBJ1-5; 11 bases match TRBD1. Germline trimming cut 6 bases from V and 6 bases from J; bases unmatched to any gene: 7. The CDR3 sequence is 15 residues long. From germline, CDR1 is MDHEN and CDR2 SYDVKM. The CDR3 DNA reads as TGTGCCAGCAGCTCGGGACAGGGGGTGATTCAGCCCCAGCATTTT. It yields the protein CASSSGQGVIQPQHF.

J is TRBJ1-2 and V is TRBV7-9; 7 bases align to TRBD1. Germline-derived CDR1 and CDR2 are SEHNR and FQNEAQ (reference sequence). The CDR3 is 16 residues long. V lost 0 bases to trimming and J lost 6 bases; unmatched junction nucleotides: 10. Here the CDR3 reads CASSLAWDSPSDGYTF. The CDR3 coding sequence is TGTGCCAGCAGCTTAGCGTGGGACAGCCCGTCCGATGGCTACACCTTC.

The chain carries TRBV6-6 and TRBJ1-1; weak D call: TRBD1 (5 bases). The CDR3 is made up of 13 amino acids. V was pared by 7 bases and J by 6 bases, with 15 bases between. Germline V gene sequence: CDR1 MNHNY, CDR2 SVGAGI (reference sequence). The CDR3 region is CASKPSRGPEAFF. The CDR3 DNA follows: TGTGCCAGCAAACCCTCTAGGGGTCCTGAAGCTTTCTTT.

The V call is TRBV7-6, the J call TRBJ1-6; 9 nucleotides line up with TRBD1. There are 17 residues in the CDR3. Germline V lookup: CDR1 SGHVS, CDR2 FNYEAQ. The V gene end was trimmed by 5 bases and the J gene end by 9 bases; junction bases not matched to a gene: 14. The CDR3 reads CASSPDRGGGRVSPLHF. CDR3 DNA sequence: TGTGCCAGCAGCCCGGACAGGGGAGGGGGTCGCGTTTCACCCCTCCACTTT.

The V and J genes are TRBV29-1 and TRBJ1-3, with a tentative D call TRBD1 (6 bases). CDR3 length equals 15 residues. The germline V and J ends were trimmed by 7 bases and 0 bases, with 16 bases remaining between them. Germline assignment: CDR1 SQVTM and CDR2 ANQGSEA. CDR3 loop: CSAYLAGASGNTIYF. The CDR3 DNA reads TGCAGCGCCTACTTAGCGGGGGCCTCTGGAAACACCATATATTTT.

The chain combines TRBV7-2 with TRBJ2-1, with D unclear. Trimming cost V 5 bases and J 7 bases, with 6 bases left between them. The CDR3 is 11 amino acids. Germline values: CDR1 SGHTA, CDR2 FQGNSA. This CDR3 reads CASSVMNEQFF. The CDR3 DNA sequence: TGTGCCAGCAGCGTAATGAATGAGCAGTTCTTC.

This chain uses TRBV5-1 with TRBJ2-5; 15 nucleotides agree with TRBD2. V was pared by 4 bases and J by 0 bases, with 7 bases of the junction left unmatched. The germline V gene has CDR1 SGHRS and CDR2 YFSETQ. The CDR3 consists of 18 residues. The CDR3 is CASSRGLAGGLYQETQYF. Written as DNA, the CDR3 is TGCGCCAGCAGCAGGGGACTAGCGGGGGGCCTGTACCAAGAGACCCAGTACTTC.

V gene TRBV18 combines with J gene TRBJ2-7; 8 bases align to TRBD2. With 8 bases clipped from V and 4 bases from J, the junction kept 10 bases outside the gene matches. The CDR3 consists of 14 residues. CDR1 and CDR2 from the germline V gene are KGHSH and LQKENI. The CDR3: CASRLSGELYEQYF. The CDR3 DNA is TGTGCCAGCCGACTTAGCGGGGAGCTTTACGAGCAGTACTTC.

The chain has TRBV7-9 and TRBJ1-2; 7 nucleotides align to TRBD1. The CDR3 spans 13 residues. CDR1 is SEHNR, CDR2 FQNEAQ, per germline (reference sequence). Germline trimming cut 0 bases from V and 8 bases from J; bases unmatched to any gene: 3. The CDR3 reads CASSLAGGDGYTF. CDR3 DNA sequence: TGTGCCAGCAGCTTAGCAGGGGGCGACGGCTACACCTTC.

The chain carries TRBV11-3 and TRBJ2-3, with 11 bases identical to TRBD2. This CDR3 is 15 amino acids long. The J segment lost 3 bases and the V segment lost 4 bases, leaving 3 bases of the junction unmatched. CDR1 is SGHNT and CDR2 is YENEEA in the germline V gene. The CDR3 nucleotides read TGTGCCAGCAGCTCCACTAGCGGGGGAACAGATACGCAGTATTTT. It specifies CASSSTSGGTDTQYF.

This chain links TRBV19 with TRBJ1-3; tentatively, D is TRBD1 (6 bases). This CDR3 comprises 16 residues. Per germline, CDR1 LNHDA and CDR2 SQIVND (reference sequence). Trimming took off 3 bases at V and 6 bases at J, with 18 bases between the two ends. Here the CDR3 reads CASSISQGTSANTIYF. The CDR3 DNA sequence: TGTGCCAGTAGTATCTCACAGGGTACTTCGGCAAACACCATATATTTT. The full variable domain, in which reference TRBV19 and TRBJ1-3 provide the parts outside the CDR3, is DGGITQSPKYLFRKEGQNVTLSCEQNLNHDAMYWYRQDPGQGLRLIYYSQIVNDFQKGDIAEGYSVSREKKESFPLTVTSAQKNPTAFYLCASSISQGTSANTIYFGEGSWLTVV.

The chain uses TRBV18 and TRBJ2-1; possible D gene TRBD1, 5 bases. The CDR3 has 16 amino acids. The V end was cut by 3 bases, the J end by 0 bases, with 12 bases between. Germline-derived CDR1 and CDR2 are KGHSH and LQKENI. The CDR3 DNA is TGTGCCAGCTCACCGCCGACAGCGAGCTCCTACAATGAGCAGTTCTTC. This codes for CASSPPTASSYNEQFF. Filled out from reference TRBV18 and TRBJ2-1, the complete variable domain reads NAGVMQNPRHLVRRRGQEARLRCSPMKGHSHVYWYRQLPEEGLKFMVYLQKENIIDESGMPKERFSAEFPKEGPSILRIQQVVRGDSAAYFCASSPPTASSYNEQFFGPGTRLTVL.

The chain couples TRBV10-3 to TRBJ1-2; maybe TRBD1 (5 bases). The CDR3 is 14 amino acids. Germline V lookup: CDR1 ENHRY, CDR2 SYGVKD. Trimming pared 4 bases from V and 5 bases from J, leaving 14 bases between. In DNA form, the CDR3 reads TGTGCCATCAGTGTGACAGAGGTTGAATATGGCTACACCTTC. This translates into CAISVTEVEYGYTF.

The chain links TRBV30 to TRBJ1-2; a possible D gene is TRBD1 (6 bases). V was shortened by 3 bases and J by 6 bases, with 17 bases between the two germline ends. The CDR3 spans 14 residues. CDR1 is GTSNPN and CDR2 is SVGIG in the germline V gene (reference sequence). The CDR3 reads CAWRWGLVWDGYTF. In DNA, the CDR3 is TGTGCCTGGAGATGGGGGCTCGTCTGGGATGGCTACACCTTC.

This clone was seen more than once but under ten times. The gene calls are TRBV19 and TRBJ1-6; TRBD1 matches 7 bases. The CDR3 is 14 residues long. Looked up from germline, CDR1 is LNHDA and CDR2 is SQIVND (reference sequence). Trimming cost V 7 bases and J 7 bases; bases outside gene matches: 7. The CDR3 nucleotides are TGTGCCAGTACCATCGACAGGGAAAATTCACCCCTCCACTTT. This gives the protein CASTIDRENSPLHF.

This clone was found a few times. Additional DNA sequences in this sample encode the identical CDR3. J is TRBJ1-1 and V is TRBV3-1 (or the pseudogene TRBV3-2), with D possibly being TRBD1 (5 bases). Deletions cut 1 base from V and 3 bases from J, with 12 bases between. Germline V gene lookup returns CDR1 LGHDT and CDR2 YNNKEL (reference sequence). There are 15 residues in the CDR3. This chain's CDR3 is CASSQGGRGDTEAFF. The CDR3 DNA follows: TGTGCCAGCAGCCAAGGTGGTCGGGGGGACACTGAAGCTTTCTTT.

This clone came up once. V gene TRBV3-1 (or the pseudogene TRBV3-2) combines with J gene TRBJ2-5, with TRBD1 matching over 7 bases. J was trimmed by 5 bases and V by 8 bases; bases with no gene match: 11. This CDR3 has 14 residues. Germline lookup yields CDR1 LGHDT and CDR2 YNNKEL (reference sequence). CDR3 sequence: CASWTGTENETQYF. The CDR3 DNA reads as TGTGCCAGCTGGACCGGGACAGAGAACGAGACCCAGTACTTC.

The chain combines TRBV19 with TRBJ2-2, with D unresolved. Germline lookup yields CDR1 LNHDA and CDR2 SQIVND (reference sequence). The CDR3 is 15 residues long. V was cut by 7 bases and J by 0 bases, with 12 bases left in between. This CDR3 is CASKVGLTNTGELFF. The CDR3 coding sequence is TGTGCCAGTAAGGTCGGGTTGACGAACACCGGGGAGCTGTTTTTT.

The genes are TRBV4-1 and TRBJ2-7; TRBD2 matches 7 bases. Losses at the gene ends were 1 base for V and 4 bases for J; bases not matched to a gene: 13. This CDR3 has 17 residues. Germline V lookup: CDR1 MGHRA, CDR2 YSYEKL. The CDR3: CASSQVSELARLYEQYF. CDR3 nucleotides: TGCGCCAGCAGCCAAGTATCAGAACTAGCGAGATTATACGAGCAGTACTTC.

This chain joins TRBV12-3 or TRBV12-4 and TRBJ1-1; no clear D. The CDR3 consists of 12 residues. The V end was cut by 4 bases, the J end by 7 bases, with 10 bases between. CDR3 region: CASSSGYGEAFF. The CDR3 nucleotides are TGTGCCAGCAGTTCCGGGTACGGTGAAGCTTTCTTT.

The V and J genes are TRBV7-2 and TRBJ2-6; D remains ambiguous. V lost 7 bases and J lost 4, with 11 bases in between. The CDR3 consists of 14 residues. Germline V CDR1 and CDR2: SGHTA, FQGNSA. Here the CDR3 reads CASTQESGANVLTF. DNA of the CDR3: TGTGCCAGCACCCAGGAATCCGGGGCCAACGTCCTGACTTTC. The full variable domain, in which reference TRBV7-2 and TRBJ2-6 provide the parts outside the CDR3, is GAGVSQSPSNKVTEKGKDVELRCDPISGHTALYWYRQSLGQGLEFLIYFQGNSAPDKSGLPSDRFSAERTGGSVSTLTIQRTQQEDSAVYLCASTQESGANVLTFGAGSRLTVL.